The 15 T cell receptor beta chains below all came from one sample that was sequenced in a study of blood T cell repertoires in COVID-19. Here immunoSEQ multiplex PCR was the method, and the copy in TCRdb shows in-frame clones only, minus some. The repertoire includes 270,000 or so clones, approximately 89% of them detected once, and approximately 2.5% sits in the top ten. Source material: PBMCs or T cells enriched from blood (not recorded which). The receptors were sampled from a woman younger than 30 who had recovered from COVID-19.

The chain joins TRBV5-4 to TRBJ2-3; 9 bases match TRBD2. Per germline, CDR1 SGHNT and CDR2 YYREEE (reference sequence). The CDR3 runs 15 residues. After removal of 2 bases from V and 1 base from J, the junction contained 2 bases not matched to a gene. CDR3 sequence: CASSLAGGRTDTQYF. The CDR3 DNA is TGTGCCAGCAGCTTAGCGGGGGGACGCACAGATACGCAGTATTTT. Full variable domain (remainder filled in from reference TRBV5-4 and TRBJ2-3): ETGVTQSPTHLIKTRGQQVTLRCSSQSGHNTVSWYQQALGQGPQFIFQYYREEENGRGNFPPRFSGLQFPNYSSELNVNALELDDSALYLCASSLAGGRTDTQYFGPGTRLTVL.

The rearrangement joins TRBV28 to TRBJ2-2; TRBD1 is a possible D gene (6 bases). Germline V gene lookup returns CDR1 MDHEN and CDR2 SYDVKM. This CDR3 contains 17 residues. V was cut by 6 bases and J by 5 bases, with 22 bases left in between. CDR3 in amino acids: CASSLPQGSDRTGELFF. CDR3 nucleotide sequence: TGTGCCAGCAGCCTACCACAGGGATCAGATCGGACCGGGGAGCTGTTTTTT.

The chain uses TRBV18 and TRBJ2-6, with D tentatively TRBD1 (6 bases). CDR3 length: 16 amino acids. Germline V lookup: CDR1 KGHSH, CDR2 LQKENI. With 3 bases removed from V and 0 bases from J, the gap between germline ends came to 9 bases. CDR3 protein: CASSPDRSSGANVLTF. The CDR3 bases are TGTGCCAGCTCACCTGACAGGTCCTCTGGGGCCAACGTCCTGACTTTC. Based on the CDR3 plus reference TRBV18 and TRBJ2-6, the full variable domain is NAGVMQNPRHLVRRRGQEARLRCSPMKGHSHVYWYRQLPEEGLKFMVYLQKENIIDESGMPKERFSAEFPKEGPSILRIQQVVRGDSAAYFCASSPDRSSGANVLTFGAGSRLTVL.

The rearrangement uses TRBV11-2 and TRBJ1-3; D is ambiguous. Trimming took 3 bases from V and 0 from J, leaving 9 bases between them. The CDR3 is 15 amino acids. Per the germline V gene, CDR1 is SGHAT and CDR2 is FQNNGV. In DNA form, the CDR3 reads TGTGCCAGCAGCTTCAACCCCAGCTCTGGAAACACCATATATTTT. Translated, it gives CASSFNPSSGNTIYF.

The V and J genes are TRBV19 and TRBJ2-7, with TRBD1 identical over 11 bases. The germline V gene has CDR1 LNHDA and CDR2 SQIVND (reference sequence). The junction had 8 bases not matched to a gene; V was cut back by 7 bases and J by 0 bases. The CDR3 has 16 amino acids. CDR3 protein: CASTPGGTGGSYEQYF. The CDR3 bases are TGTGCCAGTACCCCAGGGGGGACAGGGGGCTCCTACGAGCAGTACTTC. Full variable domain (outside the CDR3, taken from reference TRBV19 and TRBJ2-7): DGGITQSPKYLFRKEGQNVTLSCEQNLNHDAMYWYRQDPGQGLRLIYYSQIVNDFQKGDIAEGYSVSREKKESFPLTVTSAQKNPTAFYLCASTPGGTGGSYEQYFGPGTRLTVT.

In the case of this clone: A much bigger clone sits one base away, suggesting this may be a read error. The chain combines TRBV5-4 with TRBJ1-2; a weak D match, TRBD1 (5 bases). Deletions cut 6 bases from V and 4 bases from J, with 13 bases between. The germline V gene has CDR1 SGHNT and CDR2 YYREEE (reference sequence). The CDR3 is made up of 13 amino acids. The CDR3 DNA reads TGTGCCAGCAACATGGACAACCGCTATGGCTACACCTTC. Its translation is CASNMDNRYGYTF.

The CDR3 protein is CASIRRGGPGELFF. CDR3 in DNA: TGTGCCAGCATCCGGCGAGGGGGACCCGGGGAGCTGTTTTTT. The genes are TRBV2 and TRBJ2-2; weak D call: TRBD1 (6 bases). The CDR3 has 14 amino acids. Germline-derived CDR1 and CDR2 are SNHLY and FYNNEI. V dropped 7 bases and J dropped 6 bases, with 15 bases sitting between them.

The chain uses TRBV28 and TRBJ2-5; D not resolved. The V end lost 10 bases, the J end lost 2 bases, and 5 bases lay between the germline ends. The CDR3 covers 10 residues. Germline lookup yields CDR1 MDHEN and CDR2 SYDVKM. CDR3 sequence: CAMSQETQYF. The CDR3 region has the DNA TGTGCCATGTCACAAGAGACCCAGTACTTC.

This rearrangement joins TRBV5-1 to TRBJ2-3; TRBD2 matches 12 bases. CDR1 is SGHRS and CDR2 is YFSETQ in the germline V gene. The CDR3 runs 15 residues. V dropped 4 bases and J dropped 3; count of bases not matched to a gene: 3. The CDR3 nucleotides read TGCGCCAGCAGCACGACTAGCGGGAGAACAGATACGCAGTATTTT. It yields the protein CASSTTSGRTDTQYF.

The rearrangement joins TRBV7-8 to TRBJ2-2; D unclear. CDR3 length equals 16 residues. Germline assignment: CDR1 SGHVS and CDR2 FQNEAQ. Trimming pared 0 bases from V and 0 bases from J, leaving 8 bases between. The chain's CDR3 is CASSLARRTNTGELFF. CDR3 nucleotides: TGTGCCAGCAGCTTAGCACGGCGGACGAACACCGGGGAGCTGTTTTTT. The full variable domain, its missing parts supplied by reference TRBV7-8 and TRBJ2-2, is GAGVSQSPRYKVAKRGQDVALRCDPISGHVSLFWYQQALGQGPEFLTYFQNEAQLDKSGLPSDRFFAERPEGSVSTLKIQRTQQEDSAVYLCASSLARRTNTGELFFGEGSRLTVL.

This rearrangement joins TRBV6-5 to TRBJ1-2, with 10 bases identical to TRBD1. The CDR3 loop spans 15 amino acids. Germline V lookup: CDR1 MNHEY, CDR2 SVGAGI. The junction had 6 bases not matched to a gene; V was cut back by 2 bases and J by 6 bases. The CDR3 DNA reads TGTGCCAGCAGTTACCCCGGACAGGGGGGAGATGGCTACACCTTC. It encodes CASSYPGQGGDGYTF.

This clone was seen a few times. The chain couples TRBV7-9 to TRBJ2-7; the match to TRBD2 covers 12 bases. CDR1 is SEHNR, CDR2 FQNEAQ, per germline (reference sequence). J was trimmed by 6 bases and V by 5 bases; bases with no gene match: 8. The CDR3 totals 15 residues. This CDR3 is CASSARTSGVREQYF. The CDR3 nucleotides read TGTGCCAGCAGCGCGCGGACTAGCGGGGTCCGCGAGCAGTACTTC.

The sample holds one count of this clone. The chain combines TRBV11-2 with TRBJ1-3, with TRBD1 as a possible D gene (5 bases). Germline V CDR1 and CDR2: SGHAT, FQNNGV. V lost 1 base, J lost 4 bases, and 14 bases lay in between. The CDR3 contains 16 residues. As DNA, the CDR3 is TGTGCCAGCAGCTTAGGCCCAGTAGGGGCGGGAAACACCATATATTTT. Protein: CASSLGPVGAGNTIYF.

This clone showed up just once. The CDR3 nucleotides read TGTGCCAGCAGAGTTTCCCCGGACAGTGTTACCTACGAGCAGTACTTC. The encoded protein is CASRVSPDSVTYEQYF. The rearrangement uses TRBV27 and TRBJ2-7, with D possibly matching TRBD1 (6 bases). The CDR3 has 16 amino acids. Germline V gene data show CDR1 as MNHEY and CDR2 as SMNVEV (reference sequence). Trimming removed 6 bases at V and 2 bases at J, with 20 bases between.

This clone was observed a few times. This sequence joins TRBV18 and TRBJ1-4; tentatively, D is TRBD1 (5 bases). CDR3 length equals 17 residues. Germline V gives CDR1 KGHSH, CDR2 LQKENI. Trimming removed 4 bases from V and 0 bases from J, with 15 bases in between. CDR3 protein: CASSLTGGFATNEKLFF. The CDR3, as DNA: TGTGCCAGCTCACTGACCGGGGGATTTGCAACTAATGAAAAACTGTTTTTT. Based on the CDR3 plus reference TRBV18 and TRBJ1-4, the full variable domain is NAGVMQNPRHLVRRRGQEARLRCSPMKGHSHVYWYRQLPEEGLKFMVYLQKENIIDESGMPKERFSAEFPKEGPSILRIQQVVRGDSAAYFCASSLTGGFATNEKLFFGSGTQLSVL.